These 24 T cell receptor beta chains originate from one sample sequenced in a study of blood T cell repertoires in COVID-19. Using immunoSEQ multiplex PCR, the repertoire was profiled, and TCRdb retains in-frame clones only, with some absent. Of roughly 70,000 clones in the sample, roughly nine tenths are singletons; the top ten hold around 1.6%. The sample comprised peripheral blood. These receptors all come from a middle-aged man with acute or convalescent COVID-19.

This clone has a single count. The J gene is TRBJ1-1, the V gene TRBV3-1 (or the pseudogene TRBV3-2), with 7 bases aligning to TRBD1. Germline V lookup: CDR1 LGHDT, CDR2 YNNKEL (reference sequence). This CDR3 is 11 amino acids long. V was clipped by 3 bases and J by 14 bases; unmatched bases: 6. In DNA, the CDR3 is TGTGCCAGCAGCCAGGGACAGTCAAGCTTCTTT. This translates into CASSQGQSSFF.

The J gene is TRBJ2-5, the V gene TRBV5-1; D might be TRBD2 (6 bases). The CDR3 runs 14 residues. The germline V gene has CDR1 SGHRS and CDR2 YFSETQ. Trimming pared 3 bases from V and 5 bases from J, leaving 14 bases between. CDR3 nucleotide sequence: TGCGCCAGCAGCTCTTCGGGGGTCCGGGAGACCCAGTACTTC. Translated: CASSSSGVRETQYF.

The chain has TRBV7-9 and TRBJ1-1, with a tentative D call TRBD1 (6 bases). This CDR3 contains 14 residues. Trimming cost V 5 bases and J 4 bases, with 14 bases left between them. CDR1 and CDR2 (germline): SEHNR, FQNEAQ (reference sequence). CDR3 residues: CASSHKGGSTEAFF. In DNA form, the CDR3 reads TGTGCCAGCAGCCACAAGGGGGGGAGCACTGAAGCTTTCTTT.

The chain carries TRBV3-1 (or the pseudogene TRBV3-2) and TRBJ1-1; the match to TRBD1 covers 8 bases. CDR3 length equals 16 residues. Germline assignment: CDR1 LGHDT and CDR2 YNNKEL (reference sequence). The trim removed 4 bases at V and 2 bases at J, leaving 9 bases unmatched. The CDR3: CASSPGGGQVNTEAFF. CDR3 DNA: TGTGCCAGCAGCCCAGGGGGCGGACAGGTCAACACTGAAGCTTTCTTT.

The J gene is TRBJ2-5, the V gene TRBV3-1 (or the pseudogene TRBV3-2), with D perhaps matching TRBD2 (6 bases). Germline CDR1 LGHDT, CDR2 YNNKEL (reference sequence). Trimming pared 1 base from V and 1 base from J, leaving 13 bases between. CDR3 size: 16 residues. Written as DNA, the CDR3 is TGTGCCAGCAGCCAAGGGTACGGGACTCTCCAAGAGACCCAGTACTTC. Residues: CASSQGYGTLQETQYF.

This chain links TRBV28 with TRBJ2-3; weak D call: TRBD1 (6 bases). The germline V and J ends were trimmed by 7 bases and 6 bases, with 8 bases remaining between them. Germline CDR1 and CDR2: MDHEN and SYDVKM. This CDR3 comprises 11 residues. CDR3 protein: CASNQGDTQYF. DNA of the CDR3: TGTGCCAGCAATCAGGGGGATACGCAGTATTTT. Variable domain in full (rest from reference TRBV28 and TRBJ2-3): DVKVTQSSRYLVKRTGEKVFLECVQDMDHENMFWYRQDPGLGLRLIYFSYDVKMKEKGDIPEGYSVSREKKERFSLILESASTNQTSMYLCASNQGDTQYFGPGTRLTVL.

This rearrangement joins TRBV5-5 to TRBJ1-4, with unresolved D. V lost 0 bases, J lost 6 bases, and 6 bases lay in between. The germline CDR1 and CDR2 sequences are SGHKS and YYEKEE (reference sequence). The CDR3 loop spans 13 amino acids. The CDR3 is CASSLAPDEKLFF. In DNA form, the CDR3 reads TGTGCCAGCAGCTTGGCCCCAGATGAAAAACTGTTTTTT.

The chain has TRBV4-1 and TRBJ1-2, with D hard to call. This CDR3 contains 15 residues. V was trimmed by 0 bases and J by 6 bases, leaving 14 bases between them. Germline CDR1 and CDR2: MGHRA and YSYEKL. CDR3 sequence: CASSQEVARSNGYTF. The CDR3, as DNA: TGCGCCAGCAGCCAAGAGGTCGCCCGTAGTAATGGCTACACCTTC.

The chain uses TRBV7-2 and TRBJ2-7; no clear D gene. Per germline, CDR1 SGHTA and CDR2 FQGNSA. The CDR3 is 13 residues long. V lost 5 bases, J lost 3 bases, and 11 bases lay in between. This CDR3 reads CASSLSRLYEQYF. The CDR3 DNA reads TGTGCCAGCAGCCTGAGTCGACTCTACGAGCAGTACTTC.

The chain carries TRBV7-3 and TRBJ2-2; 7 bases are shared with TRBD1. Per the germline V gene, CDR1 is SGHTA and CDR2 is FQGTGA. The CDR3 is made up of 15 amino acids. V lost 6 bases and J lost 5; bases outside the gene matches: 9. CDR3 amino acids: CASRPPGQRTGELFF. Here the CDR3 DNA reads TGTGCCAGCAGACCACCGGGACAGAGAACCGGGGAGCTGTTTTTT.

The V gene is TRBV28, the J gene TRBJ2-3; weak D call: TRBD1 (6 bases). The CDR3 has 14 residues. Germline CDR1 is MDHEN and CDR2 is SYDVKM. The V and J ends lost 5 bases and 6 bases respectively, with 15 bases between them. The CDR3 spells CASSRDTPGDTQYF. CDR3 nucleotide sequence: TGTGCCAGCAGTCGGGACACCCCTGGGGATACGCAGTATTTT.

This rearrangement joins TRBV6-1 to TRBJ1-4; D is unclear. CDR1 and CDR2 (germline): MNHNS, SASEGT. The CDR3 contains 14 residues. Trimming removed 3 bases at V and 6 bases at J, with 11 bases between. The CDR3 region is CASSEAQVYEKLFF. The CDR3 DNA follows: TGTGCCAGCAGTGAGGCACAAGTATATGAAAAACTGTTTTTT.

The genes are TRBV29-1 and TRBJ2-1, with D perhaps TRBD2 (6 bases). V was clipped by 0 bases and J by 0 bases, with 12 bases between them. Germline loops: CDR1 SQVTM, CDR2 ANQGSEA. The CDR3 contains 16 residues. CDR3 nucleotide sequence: TGCAGCGTTGAAGACGGGACTGCGAGCTCCTACAATGAGCAGTTCTTC. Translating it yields CSVEDGTASSYNEQFF.

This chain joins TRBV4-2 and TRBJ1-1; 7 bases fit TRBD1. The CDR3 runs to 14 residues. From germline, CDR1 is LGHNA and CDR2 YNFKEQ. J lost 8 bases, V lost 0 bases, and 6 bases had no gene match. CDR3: CASSQDWTTGEAFF. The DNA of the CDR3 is TGTGCCAGCAGCCAAGACTGGACGACAGGGGAAGCTTTCTTT.

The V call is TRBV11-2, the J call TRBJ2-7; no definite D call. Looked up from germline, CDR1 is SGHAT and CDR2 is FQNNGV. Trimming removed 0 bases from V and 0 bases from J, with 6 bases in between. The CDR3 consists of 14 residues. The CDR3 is CASSLEPGSYEQYF. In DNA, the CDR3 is TGTGCCAGCAGCTTAGAGCCGGGCTCCTACGAGCAGTACTTC.

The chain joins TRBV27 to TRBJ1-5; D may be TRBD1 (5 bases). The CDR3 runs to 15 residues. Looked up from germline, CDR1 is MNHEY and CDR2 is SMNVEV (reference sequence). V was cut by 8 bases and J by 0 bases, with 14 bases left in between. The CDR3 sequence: CASSLRGVSNQPQHF. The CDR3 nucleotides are TGTGCCAGCTCCCTGCGGGGCGTTAGCAATCAGCCCCAGCATTTT.

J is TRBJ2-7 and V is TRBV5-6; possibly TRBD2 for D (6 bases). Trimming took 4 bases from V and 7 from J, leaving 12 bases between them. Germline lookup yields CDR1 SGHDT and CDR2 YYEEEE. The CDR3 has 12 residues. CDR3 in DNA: TGTGCCAGCAGCCGGGAGAAAAGGGAGCAGTACTTC. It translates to CASSREKREQYF.

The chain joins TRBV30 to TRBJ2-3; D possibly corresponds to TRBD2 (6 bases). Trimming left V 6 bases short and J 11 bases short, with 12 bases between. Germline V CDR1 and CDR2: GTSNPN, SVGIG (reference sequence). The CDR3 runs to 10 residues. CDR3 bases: TGTGCCTGTCGTAGCGGTCGGCAGTATTTT. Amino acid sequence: CACRSGRQYF.

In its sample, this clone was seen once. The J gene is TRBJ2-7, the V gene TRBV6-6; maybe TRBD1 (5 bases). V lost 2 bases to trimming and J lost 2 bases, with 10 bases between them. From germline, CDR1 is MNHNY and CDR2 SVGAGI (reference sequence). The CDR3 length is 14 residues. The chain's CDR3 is CASSYTQGPYEQYF. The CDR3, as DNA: TGTGCCAGCAGTTACACGCAGGGCCCCTACGAGCAGTACTTC.

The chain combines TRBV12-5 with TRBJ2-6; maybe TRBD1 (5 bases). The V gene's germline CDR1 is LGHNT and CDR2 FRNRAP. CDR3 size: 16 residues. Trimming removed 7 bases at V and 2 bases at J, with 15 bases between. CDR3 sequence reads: CASVLRGIAGANVLTF. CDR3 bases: TGTGCTAGTGTCCTAAGGGGAATCGCTGGGGCCAACGTCCTGACTTTC.

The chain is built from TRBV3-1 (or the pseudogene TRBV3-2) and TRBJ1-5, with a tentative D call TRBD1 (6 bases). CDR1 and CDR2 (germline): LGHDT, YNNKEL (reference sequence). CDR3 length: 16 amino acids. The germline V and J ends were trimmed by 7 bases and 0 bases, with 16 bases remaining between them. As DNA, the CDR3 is TGTGCCAGCATTAGGACAGATTACTATAGCAATCAGCCCCAGCATTTT. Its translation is CASIRTDYYSNQPQHF.

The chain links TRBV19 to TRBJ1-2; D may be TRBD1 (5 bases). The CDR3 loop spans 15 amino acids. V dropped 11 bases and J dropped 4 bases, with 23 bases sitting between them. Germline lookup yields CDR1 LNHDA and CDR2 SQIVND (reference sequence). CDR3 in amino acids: CACQESVWGGYGYTF. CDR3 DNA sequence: TGTGCCTGCCAAGAGTCGGTATGGGGGGGCTATGGCTACACCTTC.

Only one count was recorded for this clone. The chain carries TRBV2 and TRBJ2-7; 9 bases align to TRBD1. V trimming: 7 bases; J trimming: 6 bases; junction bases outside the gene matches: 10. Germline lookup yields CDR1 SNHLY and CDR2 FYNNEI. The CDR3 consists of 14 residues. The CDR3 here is CASIIAGTGSEQYF. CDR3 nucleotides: TGTGCCAGCATCATAGCCGGGACAGGGTCCGAGCAGTACTTC.

The CDR3 nucleotides read TGTGCCAGCAGTTTTGGCAGGGCTAGGGAGACCCAGTACTTC. This translates into CASSFGRARETQYF. This chain uses TRBV27 with TRBJ2-5; D is possibly TRBD1 (5 bases). This CDR3 contains 14 residues. CDR1 and CDR2 (germline): MNHEY, SMNVEV (reference sequence). Trimming took off 3 bases at V and 5 bases at J, with 13 bases between the two ends.